The present T cell receptor (beta chain) was sequenced within a study of T cells in Graves' hyperthyroidism and ophthalmopathy. Study results and caveats: Separation of ophthalmopathy from stable hyperthyroidism was achieved by a 13 V-J model.

In patients aged 18 to 65, hyperthyroidism was newly diagnosed, with duration under 2 months. Using more than 7.5 ml of fresh peripheral blood, PBMCs were prepared. V was clipped by 5 bases and J by 2 bases, with 13 bases between them. CDR3 length: 14 amino acids. RNA transcripts gave rise to amplified TCR beta CDR3 regions. TCR CDR3 regions were first amplified by RT-PCR with HTBI primers. TCRdb called the multiplex PCR reads again in MiXCR, with one record for every CDR3 protein. The sample has 370,000 or so distinct CDR3 sequences; approximately 14% are singletons. This clonotype was detected many times. The antigen remains unidentified.

Sequencing was done on a sample of blood. The J gene is TRBJ2-7, the V gene TRBV12-3 or TRBV12-4; tentative D call: TRBD2 (6 bases). This TCR derives from a woman aged 18-29 years with Graves' hyperthyroidism that later progressed to Graves' ophthalmopathy. The CDR3 spells CASSPPGGAYEQYF. CDR3 coding DNA: TGTGCCAGCAGTCCCCCCGGAGGGGCCTACGAGCAGTACTTC.